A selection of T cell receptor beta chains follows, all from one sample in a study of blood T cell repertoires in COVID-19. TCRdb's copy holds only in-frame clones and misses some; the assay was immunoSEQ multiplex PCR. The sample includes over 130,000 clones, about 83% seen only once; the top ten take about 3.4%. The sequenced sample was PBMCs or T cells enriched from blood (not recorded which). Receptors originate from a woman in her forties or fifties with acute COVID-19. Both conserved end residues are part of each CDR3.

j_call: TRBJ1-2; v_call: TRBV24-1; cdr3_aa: CATSDQAGGDGYTF
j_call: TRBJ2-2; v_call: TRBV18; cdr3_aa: CASSLIEGNTGELFF
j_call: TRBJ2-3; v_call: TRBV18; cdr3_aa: CASSPPTGDWGDTQYF
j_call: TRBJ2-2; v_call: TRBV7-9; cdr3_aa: CASSSDSLAAGELFF
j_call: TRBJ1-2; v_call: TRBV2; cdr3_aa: CASSESQGGNYGYTF
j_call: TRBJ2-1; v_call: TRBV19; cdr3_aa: CASSIAGTYNEQFF
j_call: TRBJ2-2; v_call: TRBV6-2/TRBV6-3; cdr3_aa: CASSYALGELFF
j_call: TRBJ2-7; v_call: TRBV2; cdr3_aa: CASRDTPGLAGGGEQYF
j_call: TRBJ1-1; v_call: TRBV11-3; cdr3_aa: CASSWDGQGGNTEAFF
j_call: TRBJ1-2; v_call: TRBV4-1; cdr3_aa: CASSWDSQGVPGYTF
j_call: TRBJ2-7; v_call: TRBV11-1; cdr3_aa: CASSLPPTGGSYEQYF
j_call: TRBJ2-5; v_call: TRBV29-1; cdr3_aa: CSVGQGGETQYF
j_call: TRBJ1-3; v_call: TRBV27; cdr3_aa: CASSLSQPTGSSGNTIYF